These T cell receptor beta chains were read from a single sample in a study of beta chain features in type 1 diabetes. TCRdb's copy holds only in-frame clones and misses some; the assay was immunoSEQ multiplex PCR. The data show fewer than 900,000 clones, roughly 15% seen once. Sequenced material: naive CD4+ T cells from blood. These receptors were taken from a woman between 18 and 29 years old in good health. The CDR3 runs from the conserved cysteine through the conserved F or W. Each record gives: D gene, J gene, V gene, clone size, CDR3 protein, CDR3 DNA. A D gene is named only where the DNA matches it firmly. Expanded clones are given a class, and other clones once, few, many or no size at all.

NA TRBJ1-1 TRBV4-3 NA CASSQSRGGAFF TGCGCCAGCAGCCAAAGCCGGGGGGGAGCTTTCTTT
NA TRBJ2-2 TRBV28 few CASSLAFRELFF TGTGCCAGCAGTTTAGCTTTCCGGGAGCTGTTTTTT
NA TRBJ2-3 TRBV10-2 NA CASSPGAGSTDTQYF TGCGCCAGCAGTCCTGGGGCGGGGAGCACAGATACGCAGTATTTT
NA TRBJ2-3 TRBV7-2 NA CASSTRDPEDTQYF TGTGCCAGCAGCACTCGGGACCCCGAAGATACGCAGTATTTT
TRBD2 TRBJ2-2 TRBV19 NA CASSPQGLAGELFF TGTGCCAGTAGTCCCCAGGGACTAGCCGGGGAGCTGTTTTTT
NA TRBJ2-3 TRBV7-9 once CASSPGFEGGRSSTDTQYF TGTGCCAGCAGCCCTGGCTTTGAGGGAGGCAGATCCTCCACAGATACGCAGTATTTT
NA TRBJ1-1 TRBV20-1 few CSARKRTEAFF TGCAGTGCTAGAAAGAGAACTGAAGCTTTCTTT
NA TRBJ2-6 TRBV28 few CASSFHGEPGANVLTF TGTGCCAGCAGTTTTCATGGGGAGCCTGGGGCCAACGTCCTGACTTTC
NA TRBJ2-3 TRBV2 NA CASSLSGPTDTQYF TGTGCCAGCAGTCTCAGCGGACCCACAGATACGCAGTATTTT
TRBD1 TRBJ1-2 TRBV10-2 few CASSELDRENYGYTF TGCGCCAGCAGTGAGTTGGACAGGGAAAACTATGGCTACACCTTC
NA TRBJ2-2 TRBV18 NA CASSHPETGELFF TGTGCCAGCTCACACCCGGAGACCGGGGAGCTGTTTTTT
TRBD1 TRBJ2-7 TRBV11-2 NA CASSEQGIDQYF TGTGCCAGCAGCGAACAGGGGATCGATCAGTACTTC
NA TRBJ2-1 TRBV7-9 few CASSLNDPIIPNEQFF TGTGCCAGCAGCTTAAACGACCCGATCATCCCCAATGAGCAGTTCTTC
TRBD2 TRBJ2-1 TRBV2 few CASVPGTSGTEQFF TGTGCCAGCGTTCCTGGGACTAGCGGTACTGAGCAGTTCTTC
TRBD2 TRBJ2-1 TRBV7-2 NA CASSLAAFSYNEQFF TGTGCCAGCAGCCTAGCGGCGTTTTCCTACAATGAGCAGTTCTTC
NA TRBJ1-1 TRBV20-1 NA CSANTGLGAFF TGCAGTGCTAACACAGGGTTGGGGGCTTTCTTT
TRBD1 TRBJ2-7 TRBV6-6 NA CASKEAGTGKGGEQYF TGTGCCAGCAAGGAGGCCGGGACAGGGAAAGGGGGGGAGCAGTACTTC